This T cell receptor (beta chain) comes out of a study of early stage breast cancer tumors. In the study overall: Of around 15 invasive breast tumors, about a dozen were hormone receptor-positive, HER2-negative. Whole-study results and caveats: Chain pairing and CD4, CD8 or FOXP3 expression were not captured.

A remark on this clone: What it recognizes is unknown.

Sequencing used immunoSEQ multiplex PCR; TCRdb keeps in-frame clones, though not all of them. The data hold approximately 54,000 clones, with roughly 78% observed a single time. Sequencing was done on a sample of blood. The clonotype was recovered from a person in their 40s with breast cancer.

The CDR3 nucleotides are TGTGCCAGCAGCAGGGGGACAGCAACTGAAGCTTTCTTT. Translated: CASSRGTATEAFF. The chain carries TRBV9 and TRBJ1-1, with 7 bases aligning to TRBD1. This CDR3 is 13 amino acids long. The germline gives CDR1 SGDLS, CDR2 YYNGEE. The V segment lost 4 bases and the J segment 5 bases; nucleotides outside the gene matches: 5.